This T cell receptor (beta chain) emerged from a study of T cell responses to AZD1222 COVID-19 vaccine. Sequenced by immunoSEQ multiplex PCR; TCRdb stores in-frame clones only, minus some. The repertoire includes 200,000 to 250,000 clones, under 95% of them detected once, and 0.95% to 1.1% sits in the top ten. The V end was cut by 5 bases, the J end by 7 bases, with 12 bases between. This CDR3 comprises 13 residues. The germline gives CDR1 SNHLY, CDR2 FYNNEI. About this clone itself: The antigen is not known.

Whole-study findings and limits: Vaccine-associated CD4 TCRs spanned spike, dominant at 160-218 and 743-854. Most donors were white British and more were female, and clonal diversity was possibly underestimated.

The input for sequencing was peripheral blood, taken on day 0 of MenACWY control vaccination. The chain links TRBV2 to TRBJ1-3, with D perhaps TRBD1 (5 bases). This receptor was taken from an adult in good health. The CDR3 loop is CASSQGGRNTIYF. DNA of the CDR3: TGTGCCAGCAGTCAGGGAGGGAGGAACACCATATATTTT.